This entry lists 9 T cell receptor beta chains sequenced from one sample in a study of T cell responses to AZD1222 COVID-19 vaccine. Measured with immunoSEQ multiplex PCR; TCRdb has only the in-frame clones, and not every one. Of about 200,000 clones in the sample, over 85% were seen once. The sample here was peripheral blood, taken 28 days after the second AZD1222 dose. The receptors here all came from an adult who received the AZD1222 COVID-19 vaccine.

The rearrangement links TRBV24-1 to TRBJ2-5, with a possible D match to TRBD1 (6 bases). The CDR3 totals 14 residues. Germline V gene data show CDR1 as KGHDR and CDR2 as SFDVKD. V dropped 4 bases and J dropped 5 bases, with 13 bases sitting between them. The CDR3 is CATSEAGRGETQYF. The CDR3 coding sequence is TGTGCCACCAGTGAGGCAGGTAGGGGGGAGACCCAGTACTTC.

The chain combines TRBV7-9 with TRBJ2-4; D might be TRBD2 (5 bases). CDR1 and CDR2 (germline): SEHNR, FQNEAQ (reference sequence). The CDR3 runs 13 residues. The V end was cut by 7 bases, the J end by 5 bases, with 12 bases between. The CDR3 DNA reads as TGTGCCAGCACCCTGGACTCCCAAAACATTCAGTACTTC. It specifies CASTLDSQNIQYF.

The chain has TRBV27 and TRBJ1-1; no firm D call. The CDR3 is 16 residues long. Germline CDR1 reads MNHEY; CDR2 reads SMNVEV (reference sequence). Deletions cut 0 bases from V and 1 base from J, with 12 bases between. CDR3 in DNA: TGTGCCAGCAGTTTATCAGATCGGACGGCGAACACTGAAGCTTTCTTT. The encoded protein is CASSLSDRTANTEAFF.

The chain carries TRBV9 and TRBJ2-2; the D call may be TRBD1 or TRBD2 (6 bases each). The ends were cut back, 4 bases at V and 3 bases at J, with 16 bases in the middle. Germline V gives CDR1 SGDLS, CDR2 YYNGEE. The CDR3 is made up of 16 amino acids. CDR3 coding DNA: TGTGCCAGCAGCTCCTCCCCGGGGGCCGACACCGGGGAGCTGTTTTTT. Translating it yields CASSSSPGADTGELFF.

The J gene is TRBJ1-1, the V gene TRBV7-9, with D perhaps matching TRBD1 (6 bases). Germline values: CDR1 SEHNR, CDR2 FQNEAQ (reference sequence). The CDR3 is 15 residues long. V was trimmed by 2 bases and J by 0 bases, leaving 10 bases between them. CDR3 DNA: TGTGCCAGCAGCTTATGGACAGCCTTGAACACTGAAGCTTTCTTT. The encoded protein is CASSLWTALNTEAFF.

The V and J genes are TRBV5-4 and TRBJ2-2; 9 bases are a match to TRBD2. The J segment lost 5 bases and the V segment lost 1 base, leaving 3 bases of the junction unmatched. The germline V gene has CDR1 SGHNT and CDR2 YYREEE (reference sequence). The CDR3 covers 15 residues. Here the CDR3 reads CASSLFAGGTGELFF. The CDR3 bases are TGTGCCAGCAGCTTGTTCGCGGGGGGGACCGGGGAGCTGTTTTTT.

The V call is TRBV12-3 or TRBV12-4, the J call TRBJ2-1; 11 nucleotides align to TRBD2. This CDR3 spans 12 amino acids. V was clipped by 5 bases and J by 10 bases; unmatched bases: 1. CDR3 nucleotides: TGTGCCAGCAGTCCTAGCGGGGGGGAGCAGTTCTTC. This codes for CASSPSGGEQFF.

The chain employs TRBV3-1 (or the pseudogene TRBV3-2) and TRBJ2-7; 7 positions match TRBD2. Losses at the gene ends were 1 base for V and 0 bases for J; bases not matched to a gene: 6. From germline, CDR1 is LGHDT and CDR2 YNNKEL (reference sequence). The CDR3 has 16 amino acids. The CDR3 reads CASSQGGGRASYEQYF. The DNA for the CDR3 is TGTGCCAGCAGCCAAGGAGGAGGGAGGGCCTCCTACGAGCAGTACTTC.

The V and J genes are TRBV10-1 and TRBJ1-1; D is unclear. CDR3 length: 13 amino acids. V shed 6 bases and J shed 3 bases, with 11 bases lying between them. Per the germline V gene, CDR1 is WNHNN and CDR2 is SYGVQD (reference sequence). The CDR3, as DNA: TGCGCCAGCAGCAGAACACTGGACACTGAAGCTTTCTTT. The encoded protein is CASSRTLDTEAFF.